This section outlines one T cell receptor beta chain sequence together with its context. The antigen remains unidentified. Mismatch with germline at one junction end may stem from a read error. Time point defined: week 5, during vaccination. A single vaccine dose contained 300 ug of mutant IDH1 20-mer peptide, and topical imiquimod was used with it. New WHO grade 3 or 4 astrocytomas that were IDH1-mutant and ATRX-lost occurred in the donors. This record belongs to a study of a mutant IDH1 vaccine in newly diagnosed glioma. Background on the study: Treated patients comprised around 62% males and 37.5% females, mean age approximately 38 years. Study observations and caveats: Pseudoprogression looked unconnected to shifts in top peripheral T cell clonotypes.

Generated by immunoSEQ multiplex PCR, the TCRdb table keeps only in-frame clones and is missing some. The data show 35,000 to 45,000 clones, with around 81% seen just once and 9% to 13% held by the top ten. From germline, CDR1 is SGHVT and CDR2 SQSDAQ. The CDR3 totals 12 residues. The receptor's source is a man aged 45-60 years with glioma. The rearrangement joins TRBV7-4 to TRBJ2-3; 11 positions match TRBD2. The sample was PBMCs, taken from a glioma patient whose treatment included an IDH1 peptide vaccine. DNA for the CDR3: TGCCGACTAGCGGGGCTCACAGATACGCAGTATTTT. This gives the protein CRLAGLTDTQYF.